The 10 T cell receptor beta chains below all came from one sample that was sequenced in a study of technical replicates of blood from several donors. Using immunoSEQ multiplex PCR, the repertoire was profiled, and TCRdb retains in-frame clones only, with some absent. Of under 90,000 clones detected, under 95% appear once; the ten largest clones hold under 0.3%. Sequenced input: T cells isolated from PBMCs. The receptors stem from a human donor in good health.

J is TRBJ2-1 and V is TRBV19, with a tentative D call TRBD2 (6 bases). CDR1 LNHDA and CDR2 SQIVND come from the germline V gene (reference sequence). The CDR3 runs to 15 residues. V lost 0 bases and J lost 7, with 13 bases in between. In DNA, the CDR3 is TGTGCCAGTAGTATAGATCGGGGAGGCTGGAATGAGCAGTTCTTC. It specifies CASSIDRGGWNEQFF.

The gene calls are TRBV7-9 and TRBJ1-5, with TRBD1 matching 7 bases. V lost 4 bases and J lost 9; bases outside the gene matches: 21. The CDR3 consists of 18 residues. CDR1 SEHNR and CDR2 FQNEAQ come from the germline V gene (reference sequence). The CDR3 DNA reads as TGTGCCAGCAGCTCCTTTAAGGGGGACAGCCTCCCCGGGATGCCCCAGCATTTT. Its protein is CASSSFKGDSLPGMPQHF. Filled out from reference TRBV7-9 and TRBJ1-5, the complete variable domain reads DTGVSQNPRHKITKRGQNVTFRCDPISEHNRLYWYRQTLGQGPEFLTYFQNEAQLEKSRLLSDRFSAERPKGSFSTLEIQRTEQGDSAMYLCASSSFKGDSLPGMPQHFGDGTRLSIL.

The chain carries TRBV19 and TRBJ2-7; 8 nucleotides align to TRBD1. V dropped 3 bases and J dropped 2; count of bases not matched to a gene: 3. Germline CDR1 and CDR2: LNHDA and SQIVND (reference sequence). The CDR3 is 14 amino acids. This CDR3 is CASSIPGGPYEQYF. CDR3 bases: TGTGCCAGTAGTATCCCAGGGGGCCCCTACGAGCAGTACTTC.

This chain connects TRBV15 to TRBJ1-5, with 10 bases that match TRBD1. Germline lookup yields CDR1 LNHNV and CDR2 YYDKDF (reference sequence). V was clipped by 1 base and J by 4 bases; unmatched bases: 4. The CDR3 covers 16 residues. The CDR3 loop reads CATSRGPGQGNQPQHF. In DNA, the CDR3 is TGTGCCACCAGCAGAGGACCGGGACAGGGGAATCAGCCCCAGCATTTT.

The CDR3 DNA sequence: TGTGCCAGCAGTTTTGGGACACCAGGGGGCTCAGGCCAGCCCCAGCATTTT. As protein: CASSFGTPGGSGQPQHF. The chain is built from TRBV28 and TRBJ1-5, with TRBD1 identical over 8 bases. Germline CDR1 reads MDHEN; CDR2 reads SYDVKM. This CDR3 is built from 17 residues. J gave up 7 bases and V 3 bases, and 14 bases lay outside the gene matches.

The gene calls are TRBV6-4 and TRBJ2-5; 12 nucleotides line up with TRBD2. With V trimmed by 3 bases and J by 5 bases, 4 bases remained unmatched. CDR1 MRHNA and CDR2 SNTAGT come from the germline V gene. The CDR3 spans 15 residues. CDR3 DNA: TGTGCCAGCAGTGAAGGTGGGACTAGCGGGGAGACCCAGTACTTC. Encoded protein: CASSEGGTSGETQYF.

A word on this clone: One junction end does not reproduce the germline sequence, and a read error may be involved. The sample carries other DNA sequences with the same CDR3. The CDR3 DNA follows: TGTGCCTGCCGGACAGATTTGAGAGGAGGAAACACCATATATTTC. Translation: CACRTDLRGGNTIYF. This sequence joins TRBV6-5 and TRBJ1-3, with D perhaps TRBD1 (6 bases). This CDR3 comprises 15 residues. Germline lookup yields CDR1 MNHEY and CDR2 SVGAGI.

The chain recombines TRBV12-2 with TRBJ1-5. TRBV12-2 corresponds to a pseudogene. The CDR3 runs 19 residues. The chain's CDR3 is CASRLKEWEGALGNQPQHF. The CDR3 DNA reads TGTGCAAGTCGCTTAAAGGAATGGGAGGGCGCTCTAGGCAATCAGCCCCAGCATTTT.

The chain couples TRBV6-6 to TRBJ1-5; TRBD1 matches at 7 bases. The ends lost 4 bases at V and 7 bases at J; junction bases unmatched: 4. The CDR3 has 13 residues. Germline loops: CDR1 MNHNY, CDR2 SVGAGI (reference sequence). The CDR3 is CASSLNRGQPQHF. The CDR3, as DNA: TGTGCCAGCAGTTTGAACAGGGGACAGCCCCAGCATTTT.

V gene TRBV28 combines with J gene TRBJ2-1; 12 bases are a match to TRBD2. V trimming: 2 bases; J trimming: 6 bases; junction bases outside the gene matches: 2. Germline V CDR1 and CDR2: MDHEN, SYDVKM. The CDR3 is 15 amino acids. The DNA of the CDR3 is TGTGCCAGCAGTTTAGGACTAGCGGGACCCAATGAGCAGTTCTTC. This sequence encodes CASSLGLAGPNEQFF.